This T cell receptor beta chain was profiled in a study of T-cell memory formation after mild COVID-19 (dated by TCRdb to the early 2020s). Regarding the research as a whole: Most TCR sequence clusters were specific to one of the two donors. T-cell clones expanding and contracting after mild COVID-19 in a couple of donors were tracked by longitudinal TCRalpha and TCRbeta repertoire sequencing. The cohort was made up of two young adult volunteers, one female and one male, who were previously healthy. What the study reported, not specific to this receptor: Whether the second-wave clones peaking on day 37 were SARS-CoV-2 specific was not confirmed. Contracting CD4+ clones were found mainly in CM and EM memory subsets, while CD8+ clones were enriched in EMRA. Only a couple of mild cases were covered by the study, and larger cohorts that include severe cases with pre-infection samples were considered necessary. Some responding clones were detected in pre-infection memory, which suggested that pre-existing cross-reactive memory T cells had joined the SARS-CoV-2 response. Clones contracting from day 15 to 85 had balanced CD4/CD8 phenotypes, while a second wave expanding from day 15 to 37 was biased towards CD4+.

Sequencing was performed on an Illumina NovaSeq 6000. cDNA libraries for TCRalpha and TCRbeta were prepared by 5'RACE using constant-segment primers, with sample barcodes and unique molecular identifiers added. Trizol reagent was used to extract RNA from every sample. Amplification of the libraries took two PCR steps, and the second step added a second sample barcode plus Illumina TruSeq adapters. Sequencing of libraries was performed on an Illumina NovaSeq with 2 x 150 bp paired-end reads. Processing in the source paper ran as follows. With migec v1.2.7, reads were demultiplexed and then collapsed into UMI-guided consensus sequences. Using mixcr v2.1.11, UMI consensuses were aligned to TRA and TRB V and J templates and then assembled into clonotypes. Clonotypes were classified as expanded or contracted when called significant by both edgeR and NoisET, with noise models trained on biological replicates. For edgeR calls, the thresholds were a false discovery rate-adjusted p below 0.01 and a log2 fold-change of 1. As an exploratory analysis of dynamics, max-normalized trajectories of the 1000 most abundant clonotypes were examined by PCA with hierarchical clustering. Each responding clone was given a CD4 or CD8 phenotype based on the CD4+ and CD8+ repertoires, which had been sequenced separately. The raw public data were reprocessed by TCRdb itself: fastp quality trimming at Q25, MiXCR clonotype calling, in-frame beta chains only. Every distinct CDR3 protein forms one entry, paired with its most common genes and DNA. TCRdb, not the authors, supplied the V and J calls. For this sample the table gives about 350,000 distinct CDR3 sequences, of which roughly 15% were detected only once. The ten most abundant clones make up 20% to 25% of the sample.

PBMCs were isolated by Ficoll-Paque density gradient centrifugation. Taken from the germline V gene, the CDR1 and CDR2 loops are SGDLS and YYNGEE. There are 15 amino acids in the CDR3, from cysteine to phenylalanine inclusive. Only the CDR3 part of the read is kept: 45 bases, read in frame from the first base. V ends up 5 bases short and J 0 bases short, with an unmatched junction base count of 3. In the case of this clonotype: Its antigen is not yet known. Base qualities were left out, and no much larger clone turns up one base away.

Sequencing was carried out using PBMCs or a T cell subset sorted from them (not recorded which). The sequence derives from a man younger than 30 who had mild COVID-19 (a few samples of this study predate the infection). The sample titles of this study are shuffled in the database, so cell type and time point are left out; the donor was told from shared clones. The sequence is built from TRBV9 and TRBJ2-1; 9 middle bases align to TRBD2. This receptor carries the CDR3 CASRDSGSSYNEQFF. Here is the DNA: TGTGCCAGCAGGGATAGCGGGAGCTCCTACAATGAGCAGTTCTTC. Outside the CDR3, residues come from the reference TRBV9 and TRBJ2-1 proteins, so the full variable domain is: DSGVTQTPKHLITATGQRVTLRCSPRSGDLSVYWYQQSLDQGLQFLIQYYNGEERAKGNILERFSAQQFPDLHSELNLSSLELGDSALYFCASRDSGSSYNEQFFGPGTRLTVL.